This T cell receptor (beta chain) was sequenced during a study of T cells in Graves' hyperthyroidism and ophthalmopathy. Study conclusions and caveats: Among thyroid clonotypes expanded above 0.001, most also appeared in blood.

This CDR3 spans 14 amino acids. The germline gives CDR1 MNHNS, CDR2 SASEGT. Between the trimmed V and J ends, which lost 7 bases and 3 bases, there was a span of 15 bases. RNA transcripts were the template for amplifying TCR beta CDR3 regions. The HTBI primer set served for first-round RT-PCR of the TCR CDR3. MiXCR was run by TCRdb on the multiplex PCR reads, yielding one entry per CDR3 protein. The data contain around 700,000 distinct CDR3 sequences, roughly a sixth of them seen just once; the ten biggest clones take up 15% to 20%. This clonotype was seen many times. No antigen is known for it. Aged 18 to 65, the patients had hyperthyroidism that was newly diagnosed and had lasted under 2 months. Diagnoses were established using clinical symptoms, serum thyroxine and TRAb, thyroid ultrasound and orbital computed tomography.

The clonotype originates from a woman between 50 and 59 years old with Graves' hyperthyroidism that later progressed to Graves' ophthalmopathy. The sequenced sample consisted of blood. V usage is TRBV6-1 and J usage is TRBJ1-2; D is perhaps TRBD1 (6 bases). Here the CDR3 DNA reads TGTGCCAGCACAAGCAGGGGCGGGCACTATGGCTACACCTTC. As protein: CASTSRGGHYGYTF.